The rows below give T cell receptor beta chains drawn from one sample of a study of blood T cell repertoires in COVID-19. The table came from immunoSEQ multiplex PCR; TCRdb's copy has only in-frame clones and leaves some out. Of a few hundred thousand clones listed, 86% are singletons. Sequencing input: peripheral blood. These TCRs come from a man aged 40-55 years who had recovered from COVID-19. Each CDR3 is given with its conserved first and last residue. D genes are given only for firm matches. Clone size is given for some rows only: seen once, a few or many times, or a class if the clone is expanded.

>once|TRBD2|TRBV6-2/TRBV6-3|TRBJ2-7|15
TGTGCCAGCAGTTATACTAGCGGGGGGACCTACGAGCAGTACTTC
CASSYTSGGTYEQYF
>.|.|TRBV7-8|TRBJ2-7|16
TGTGCCAGCAGCCCCATAACGGCCGGGGTATCCTACGAGCAGTACTTC
CASSPITAGVSYEQYF
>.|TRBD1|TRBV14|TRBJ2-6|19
TGTGCCAGCAGCCTCGCACCGGGACAGGGAGACTCTGGGGCCAACGTCCTGACTTTC
CASSLAPGQGDSGANVLTF
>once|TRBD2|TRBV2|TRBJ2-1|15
TGTGCCACCCCGGGGACTAGCGGGAGGGCCAATGAGCAGTTCTTC
CATPGTSGRANEQFF
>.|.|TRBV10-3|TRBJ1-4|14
TGTGCCATCAGCGACAGCCCAACTAATGAAAAACTGTTTTTT
CAISDSPTNEKLFF
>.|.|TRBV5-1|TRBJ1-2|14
TGCGCCAGCAGCTTAGCGGGGGAGAACTATGGCTACACCTTC
CASSLAGENYGYTF
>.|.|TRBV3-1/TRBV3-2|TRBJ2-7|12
TGTGCCAGCAGCCTCGAGTCCTACGAGCAGTACTTC
CASSLESYEQYF
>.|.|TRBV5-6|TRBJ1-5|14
TGTGCCAGCAGCTTGGGAGGGAGGAATCAGCCCCAGCATTTT
CASSLGGRNQPQHF
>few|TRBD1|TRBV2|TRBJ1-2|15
TGTGCCAGCATTCAACAAGGGGGCGAGTGGTATGGCTACACCTTC
CASIQQGGEWYGYTF
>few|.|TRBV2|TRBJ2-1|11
TGTGCCAGCCTCGGGGGAGTAGATCTGTTCTTC
CASLGGVDLFF
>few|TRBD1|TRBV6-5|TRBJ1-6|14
TGTGCCAGCAGCCGCAGGGGGACGGATTCACCCCTCCACTTT
CASSRRGTDSPLHF
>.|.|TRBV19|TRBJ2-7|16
TGTGCCAGTAGCTCCCGTCAGGGTTGGTCTCGGAACGAGCAGTACTTC
CASSSRQGWSRNEQYF
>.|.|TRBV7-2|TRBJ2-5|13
TGTGCCAGCAGCCCGGGACTCGGAGAGACCCAGTACTTC
CASSPGLGETQYF
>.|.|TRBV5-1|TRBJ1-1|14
TGCGCCAGCAGCTTGGAACAGGGTGTCACTGAAGCTTTCTTT
CASSLEQGVTEAFF